A single T cell receptor beta chain is shown here with its context. Its antigen target is currently unknown. This may be a read error: a much more frequent sequence differs by one nucleotide. The method behind the library was 5' RACE. The sequencing machine was an Illumina HiSeq 2500. A second roughly 6 to 12 cycle PCR used a sample-barcoded 5' primer and a J-beta primer mix. Each TCR beta cDNA molecule received a unique molecular identifier from a template-switch 5' adaptor carrying 12 random nucleotides. At least 3 million CDR3-containing paired-end reads were obtained from each sample. The Mint cDNA synthesis kit, primed by a TRBC-specific oligonucleotide, was used to synthesize first-strand cDNA from all RNA. Following uracil-DNA glycosylase treatment, a first 18-cycle PCR with universal primers M1SS and BC2_uni_R was performed on all cDNA. Concerning the study's data processing: Normalization of each sample was performed by random selection of 1 million high-quality reads, each carrying a distinct molecular identifier. Reads with shared molecular identifiers were discarded instead of being binned into consensus sequences. CDR3 identification, clonotype clustering and error correction used MiTCR with a Q25 quality threshold and the strictest error-elimination algorithm. A nonparametric unseen species model with Euler transformation was used to estimate a lower bound on total TCR beta diversity. The public sequencing data were trimmed at Q25 with fastp and processed into clonotypes with MiXCR by TCRdb, which kept only in-frame beta chains. Records with the same CDR3 protein are collapsed into one entry carrying the most frequent genes and DNA. TCRdb's processing, not the study's, gives the V and J calls here. The sample table lists about 650,000 distinct CDR3 sequences, about 32% of them with a count of one. Clones ranked in the top ten supply approximately 15% of the sample.

Donors were 39 systemically healthy Caucasian individuals from Russia aged 6 to 90 years. Each donor gave ten milliliters of peripheral blood, collected into EDTA-treated Vacutainer tubes. Ficoll-Paque density-gradient centrifugation was used to isolate PBMCs, with at least 7 million obtained per sample. Trizol reagent was used to extract total RNA from PBMCs, with at least 5.5 micrograms per sample. For every donor, an aliquot of PBMCs went through flow cytometry to measure the percentages of naive CD45RAhigh/CD27high T cells. V and J are truncated by 10 bases and 3 bases respectively, leaving an intervening sequence of 12 bases. The CDR3, cysteine through phenylalanine, is 12 amino acids long. The CDR3 DNA has 36 bases and is translated from base 1. CDR1 and CDR2 (SGHTA, FQGNSA) derive from the germline V gene. This sample is drawn from a study of blood T cells in healthy people across ages (dated by TCRdb to 2015 to 2017). In terms of the full investigation: In model experiments, template switching captured about one uniquely barcoded TCR beta cDNA molecule for every two T cells. Using deep sequencing normalized with unique cDNA molecular identifiers, the study measured how TCR beta repertoire diversity changes with age. Donors were grouped into four age groups: young (average approximately 15 years), middle-aged (39), aged (about 59) and long-lived (around 82). To avoid experimental bias, donors of different ages were distributed randomly across sequencing lanes. Using the same blood draw, the study looked at two additional independent replicas of 1 million unique cDNA reads for two donors, one aged 18 to 30 and the other aged 80 or older.

Paper-wide results and their limitations: The long-lived group showed more naive CD4+ T cells, fewer expanded clones and increased TCR diversity than the aged group, suggesting age selection. Donor CMV infection status was unknown, potentially confounding age-related changes in expanded clonotypes. The percentage of naive T cells measured by flow cytometry correlated strongly with observed TCR beta diversity. Because profiling used bulk unsorted PBMCs, naive and antigen-experienced compartments could not be compared conclusively. As age increased, observed TCR beta diversity per million T cells dropped in a roughly linear way, and a significant reduction was already evident by age about 40. Estimates of total diversity based on one million sequenced T cells were regarded as lower bounds and as underestimates.

Here the chain combines TRBV7-2 and TRBJ1-1; the D gene is unclear. Sequenced material: blood. This receptor was obtained from an elderly woman in good health. Donor details come from another sample of the same person, matched by shared clones. The CDR3 protein sequence reads: CATGLEHTEAFF. The nucleotide sequence reads TGTGCCACTGGCCTTGAGCACACTGAAGCTTTCTTT.